This TCR beta chain was sequenced in a study of identical twins. The CDR3 contains 15 residues. Germline CDR1 and CDR2: LGHDT and YNNKEL (reference sequence). From the 5' RACE reads, TCRdb called clonotypes with MiXCR, one entry per CDR3 protein. The table records around 960,000 distinct CDR3 sequences, more than 9% of them present only once. About this clonotype: One end of the junction is discordant with germline, which a read error may explain.

These data are also associated with another study on yellow fever vaccine responses in identical twins.

The TCR originated in a woman younger than 35 in good health. The sequencing sample was made of PBMCs. The gene calls are TRBV3-1 and TRBJ1-5, with 8 positions matching TRBD1. Here the CDR3 DNA reads TGTGCCTGCAGCCAGACGGACAGGGCCAATCAGCCCCAGCATTTT. Encoded protein: CACSQTDRANQPQHF.